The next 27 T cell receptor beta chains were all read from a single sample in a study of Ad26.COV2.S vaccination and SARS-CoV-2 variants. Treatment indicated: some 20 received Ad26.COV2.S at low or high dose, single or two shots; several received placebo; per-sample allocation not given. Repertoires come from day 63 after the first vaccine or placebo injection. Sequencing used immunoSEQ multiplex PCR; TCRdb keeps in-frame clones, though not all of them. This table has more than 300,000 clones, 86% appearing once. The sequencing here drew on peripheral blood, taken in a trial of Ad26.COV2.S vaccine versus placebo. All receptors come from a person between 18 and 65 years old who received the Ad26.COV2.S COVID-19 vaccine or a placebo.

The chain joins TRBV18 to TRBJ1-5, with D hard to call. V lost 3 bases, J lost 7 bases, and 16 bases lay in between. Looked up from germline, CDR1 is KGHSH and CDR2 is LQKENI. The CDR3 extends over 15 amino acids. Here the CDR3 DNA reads TGTGCCAGCTCACCCGGAGAATCAAAGAGCCAGCCCCAGCATTTT. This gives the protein CASSPGESKSQPQHF.

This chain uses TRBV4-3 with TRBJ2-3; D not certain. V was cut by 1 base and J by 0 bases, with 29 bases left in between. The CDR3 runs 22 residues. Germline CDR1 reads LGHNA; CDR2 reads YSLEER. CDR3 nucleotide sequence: TGCGCCAGCAGCCAAGGTAGTGGCGGACGCGGCCTTCTCCGTTCTAGCACAGATACGCAGTATTTT. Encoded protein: CASSQGSGGRGLLRSSTDTQYF.

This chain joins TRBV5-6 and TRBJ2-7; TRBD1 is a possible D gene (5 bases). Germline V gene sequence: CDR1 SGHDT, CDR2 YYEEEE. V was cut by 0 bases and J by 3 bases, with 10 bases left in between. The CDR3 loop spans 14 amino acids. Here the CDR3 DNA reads TGTGCCAGCAGCTTGGGCCAGGGCCGCTACGAGCAGTACTTC. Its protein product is CASSLGQGRYEQYF.

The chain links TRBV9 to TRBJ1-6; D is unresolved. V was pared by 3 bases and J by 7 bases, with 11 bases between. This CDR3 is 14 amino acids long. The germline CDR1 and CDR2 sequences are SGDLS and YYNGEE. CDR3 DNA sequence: TGTGCCAGCAGCGGAGTACACATAAATTCACCCCTCCACTTT. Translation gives CASSGVHINSPLHF.

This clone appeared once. The CDR3: CASSQFLGVDYNEQFF. Written as DNA, the CDR3 is TGTGCCAGCTCACAATTCTTGGGGGTAGACTACAATGAGCAGTTCTTC. The chain carries TRBV18 and TRBJ2-1; D may correspond to TRBD1 or TRBD2 (5 bases each). The CDR3 consists of 16 residues. Trimming shortened V by 4 bases and J by 3 bases, and 16 bases separated the two germline ends. The germline V gene has CDR1 KGHSH and CDR2 LQKENI.

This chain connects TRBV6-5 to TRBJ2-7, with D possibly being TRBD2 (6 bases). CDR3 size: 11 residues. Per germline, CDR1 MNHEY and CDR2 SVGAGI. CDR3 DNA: TGTGCGAGCGGGCAGCCGTACGAGCAGTACTTC. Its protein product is CASGQPYEQYF.

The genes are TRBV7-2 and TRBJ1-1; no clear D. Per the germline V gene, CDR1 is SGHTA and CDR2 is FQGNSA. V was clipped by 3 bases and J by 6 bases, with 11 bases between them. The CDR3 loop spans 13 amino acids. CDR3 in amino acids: CASSFMSRAEAFF. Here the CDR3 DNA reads TGTGCCAGCAGCTTTATGTCAAGGGCTGAAGCTTTCTTT.

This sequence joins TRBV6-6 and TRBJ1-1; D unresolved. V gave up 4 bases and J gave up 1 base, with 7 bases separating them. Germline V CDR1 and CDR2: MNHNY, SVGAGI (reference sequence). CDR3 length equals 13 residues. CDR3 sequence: CASSFPRNTEAFF. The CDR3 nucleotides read TGTGCCAGCAGTTTCCCTAGGAACACTGAAGCTTTCTTT.

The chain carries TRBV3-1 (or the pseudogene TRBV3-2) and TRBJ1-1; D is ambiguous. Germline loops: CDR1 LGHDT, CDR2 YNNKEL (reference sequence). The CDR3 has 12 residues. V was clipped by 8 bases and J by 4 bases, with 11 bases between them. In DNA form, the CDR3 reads TGTGCCAGCGGAGAGGAGTTCACTGAAGCTTTCTTT. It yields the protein CASGEEFTEAFF.

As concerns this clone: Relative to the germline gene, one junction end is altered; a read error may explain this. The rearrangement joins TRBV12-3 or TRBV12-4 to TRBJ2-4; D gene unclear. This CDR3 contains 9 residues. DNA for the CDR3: TGTGCCAGCCTCATCTCCCAAGGCTTC. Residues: CASLISQGF.

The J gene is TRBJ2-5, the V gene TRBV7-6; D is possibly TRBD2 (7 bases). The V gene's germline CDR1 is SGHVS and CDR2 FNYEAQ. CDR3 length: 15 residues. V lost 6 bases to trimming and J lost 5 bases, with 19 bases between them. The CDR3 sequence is CASSSKGGGVETQYF. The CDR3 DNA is TGTGCCAGCAGTTCGAAGGGAGGGGGGGTTGAGACCCAGTACTTC.

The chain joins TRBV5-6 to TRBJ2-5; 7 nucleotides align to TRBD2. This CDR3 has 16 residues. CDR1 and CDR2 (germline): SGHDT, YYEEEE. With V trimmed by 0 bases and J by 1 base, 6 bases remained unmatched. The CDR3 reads CASSLAGGGLQETQYF. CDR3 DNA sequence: TGTGCCAGCAGCTTGGCTGGGGGGGGTCTCCAAGAGACCCAGTACTTC.

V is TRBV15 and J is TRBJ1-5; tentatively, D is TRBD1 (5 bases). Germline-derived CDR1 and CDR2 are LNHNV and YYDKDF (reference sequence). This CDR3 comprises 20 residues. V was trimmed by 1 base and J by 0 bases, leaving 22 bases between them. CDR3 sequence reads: CATSRVFGRSGVDSNQPQHF. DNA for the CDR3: TGTGCCACCAGCAGAGTTTTTGGTAGGTCGGGGGTAGATAGCAATCAGCCCCAGCATTTT.

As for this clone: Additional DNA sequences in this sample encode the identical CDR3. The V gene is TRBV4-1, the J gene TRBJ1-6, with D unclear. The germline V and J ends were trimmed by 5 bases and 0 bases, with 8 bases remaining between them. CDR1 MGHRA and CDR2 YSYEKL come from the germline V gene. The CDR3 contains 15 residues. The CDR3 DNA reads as TGCGCCAGCAGCTCAGAGGGCTCCTATAATTCACCCCTCCACTTT. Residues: CASSSEGSYNSPLHF.

The CDR3, as DNA: TGTGCCAGCAGTTGGGGGGGCTCGAGATACGAGCAGTACTTC. Translated: CASSWGGSRYEQYF. The chain couples TRBV6-2 or TRBV6-3 to TRBJ2-7; a weak D match, TRBD2 (7 bases). Trimming took off 4 bases at V and 4 bases at J, with 14 bases between the two ends. The germline gives CDR1 MNHEY, CDR2 SVGEGT. The CDR3 covers 14 residues.

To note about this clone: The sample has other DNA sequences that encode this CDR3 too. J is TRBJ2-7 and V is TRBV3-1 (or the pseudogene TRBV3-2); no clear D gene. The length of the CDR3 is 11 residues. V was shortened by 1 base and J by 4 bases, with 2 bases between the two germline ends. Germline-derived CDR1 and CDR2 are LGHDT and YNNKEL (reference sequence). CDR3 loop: CASSQGYEQYF. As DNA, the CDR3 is TGTGCCAGCAGCCAAGGGTACGAGCAGTACTTC.

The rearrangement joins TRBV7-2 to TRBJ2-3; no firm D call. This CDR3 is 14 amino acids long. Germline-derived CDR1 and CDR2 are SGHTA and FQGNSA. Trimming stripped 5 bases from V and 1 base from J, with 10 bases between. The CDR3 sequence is CASSPLAGTDTQYF. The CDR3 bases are TGTGCCAGCAGCCCCCTGGCTGGCACAGATACGCAGTATTTT.

The CDR3 bases are TGTGCCAGCTCACCCGACAGTCGGAATGAGCAGTTCTTC. Amino acid sequence: CASSPDSRNEQFF. The chain links TRBV18 to TRBJ2-1; a weak D match, TRBD1 (5 bases). The CDR3 length is 13 residues. With 3 bases removed from V and 7 bases from J, the gap between germline ends came to 10 bases. Germline CDR1 and CDR2: KGHSH and LQKENI.

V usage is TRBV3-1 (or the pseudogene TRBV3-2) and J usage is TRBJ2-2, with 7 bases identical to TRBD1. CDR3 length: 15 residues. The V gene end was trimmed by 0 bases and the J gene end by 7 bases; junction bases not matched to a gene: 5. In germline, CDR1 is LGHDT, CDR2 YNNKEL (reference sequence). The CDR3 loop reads CASSQEAGGIGELFF. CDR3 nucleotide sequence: TGTGCCAGCAGCCAAGAGGCAGGGGGAATCGGGGAGCTGTTTTTT.

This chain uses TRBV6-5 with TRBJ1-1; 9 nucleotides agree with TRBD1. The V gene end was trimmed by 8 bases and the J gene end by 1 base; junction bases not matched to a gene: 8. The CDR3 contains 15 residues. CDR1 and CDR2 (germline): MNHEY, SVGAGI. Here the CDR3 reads CASQKPGQGNTEAFF. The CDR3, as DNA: TGTGCCAGCCAAAAACCGGGACAGGGGAACACTGAAGCTTTCTTT.

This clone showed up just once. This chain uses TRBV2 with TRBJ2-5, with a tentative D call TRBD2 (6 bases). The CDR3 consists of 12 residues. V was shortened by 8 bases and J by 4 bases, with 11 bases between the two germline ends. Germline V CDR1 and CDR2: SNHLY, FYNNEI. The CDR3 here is CASVGGGETQYF. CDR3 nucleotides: TGTGCCAGCGTGGGGGGTGGAGAGACCCAGTACTTC.

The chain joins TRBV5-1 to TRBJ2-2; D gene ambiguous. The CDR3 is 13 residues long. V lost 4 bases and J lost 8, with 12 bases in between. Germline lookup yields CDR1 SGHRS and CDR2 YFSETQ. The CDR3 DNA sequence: TGCGCCAGCAGCCAAAATCACGGGGGGGAGCTGTTTTTT. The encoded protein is CASSQNHGGELFF.

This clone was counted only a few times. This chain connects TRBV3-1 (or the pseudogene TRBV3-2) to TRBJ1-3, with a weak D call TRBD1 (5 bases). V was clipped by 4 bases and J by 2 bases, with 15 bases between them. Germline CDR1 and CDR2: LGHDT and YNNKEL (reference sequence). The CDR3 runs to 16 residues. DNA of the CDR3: TGTGCCAGCAGCCCTCGGGGGACGGCTCCTGGAAACACCATATATTTT. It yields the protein CASSPRGTAPGNTIYF.

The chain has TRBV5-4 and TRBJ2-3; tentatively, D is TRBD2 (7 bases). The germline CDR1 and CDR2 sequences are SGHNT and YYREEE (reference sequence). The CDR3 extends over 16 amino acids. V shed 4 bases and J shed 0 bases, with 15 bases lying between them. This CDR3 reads CASSERGGSSTDTQYF. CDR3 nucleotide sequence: TGTGCCAGCAGCGAGAGGGGGGGGTCTAGCACAGATACGCAGTATTTT.

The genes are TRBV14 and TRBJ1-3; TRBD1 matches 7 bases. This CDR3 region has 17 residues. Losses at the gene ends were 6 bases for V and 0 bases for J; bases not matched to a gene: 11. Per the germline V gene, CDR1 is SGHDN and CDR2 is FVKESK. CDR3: CASSHRDSFPSGNTIYF. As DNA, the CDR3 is TGTGCCAGCAGTCACCGGGACAGCTTTCCCTCTGGAAACACCATATATTTT.

As DNA, the CDR3 is TGTGCCAGCAGCTTAAGGAAAGGTGAGCAGTTCTTC. It encodes CASSLRKGEQFF. V usage is TRBV7-2 and J usage is TRBJ2-1; D not certain. Trimming removed 2 bases at V and 9 bases at J, with 8 bases between. The CDR3 totals 12 residues. CDR1 SGHTA and CDR2 FQGNSA come from the germline V gene.

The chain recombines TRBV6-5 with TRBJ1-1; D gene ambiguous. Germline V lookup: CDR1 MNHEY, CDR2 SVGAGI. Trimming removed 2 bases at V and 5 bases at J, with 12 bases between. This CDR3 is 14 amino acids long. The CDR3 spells CASSYGTAGTEAFF. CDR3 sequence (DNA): TGTGCCAGCAGTTACGGCACCGCGGGAACTGAAGCTTTCTTT.